This entry is about one T cell receptor (beta chain). Antigen unknown. Clones were sequenced by immunoSEQ multiplex PCR, and TCRdb holds only the in-frame ones, with some missing. The sample records over 120,000 clones, roughly 90% being singletons. There are 13 residues in the CDR3. The ends were cut back, 7 bases at V and 2 bases at J, with 10 bases in the middle. CDR1 and CDR2 (germline): MNHEY, SVGAGI. The record originates from a study of T cell responses to AZD1222 COVID-19 vaccine. Study-level results: None of the repertoires were sampled until the peak T cell response had passed. Compared with day 0, the breadth and depth of the Spike-specific TCR repertoire rose significantly after two doses of AZD1222.

The sequencing used peripheral blood, collected 28 days after the second AZD1222 dose. This chain uses TRBV6-5 with TRBJ2-3, with D possibly being TRBD2 (6 bases). The sequence derives from an adult who received the AZD1222 COVID-19 vaccine. The CDR3 DNA sequence: TGTGCCAGCAACCGGGACTTCACAGATACGCAGTATTTT. As protein: CASNRDFTDTQYF.